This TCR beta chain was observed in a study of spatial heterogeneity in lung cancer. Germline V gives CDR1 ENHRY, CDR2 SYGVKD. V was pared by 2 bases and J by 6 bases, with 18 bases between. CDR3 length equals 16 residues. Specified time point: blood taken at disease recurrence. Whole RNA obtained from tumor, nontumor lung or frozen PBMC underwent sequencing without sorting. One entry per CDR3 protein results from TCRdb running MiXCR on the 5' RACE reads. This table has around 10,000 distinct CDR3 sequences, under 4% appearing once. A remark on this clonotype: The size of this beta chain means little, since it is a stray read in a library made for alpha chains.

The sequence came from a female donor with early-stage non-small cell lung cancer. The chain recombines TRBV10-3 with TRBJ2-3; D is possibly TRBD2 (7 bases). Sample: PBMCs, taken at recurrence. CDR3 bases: TGTGCCATCAGTGAGCGGGCCGCGGGGGCAGGGGATACGCAGTATTTT. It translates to CAISERAAGAGDTQYF.